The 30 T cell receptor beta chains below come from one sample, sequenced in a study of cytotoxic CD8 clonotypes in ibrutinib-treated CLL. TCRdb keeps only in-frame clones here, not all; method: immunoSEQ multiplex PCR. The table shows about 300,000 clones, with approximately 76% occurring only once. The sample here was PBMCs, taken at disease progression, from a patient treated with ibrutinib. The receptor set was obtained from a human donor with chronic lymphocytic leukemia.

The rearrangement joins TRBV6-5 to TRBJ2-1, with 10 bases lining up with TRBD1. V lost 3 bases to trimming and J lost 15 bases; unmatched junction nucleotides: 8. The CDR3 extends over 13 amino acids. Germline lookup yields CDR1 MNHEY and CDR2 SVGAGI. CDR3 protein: CASSYPGTGELFF. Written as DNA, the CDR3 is TGTGCCAGCAGTTATCCTGGGACAGGGGAGTTGTTCTTC.

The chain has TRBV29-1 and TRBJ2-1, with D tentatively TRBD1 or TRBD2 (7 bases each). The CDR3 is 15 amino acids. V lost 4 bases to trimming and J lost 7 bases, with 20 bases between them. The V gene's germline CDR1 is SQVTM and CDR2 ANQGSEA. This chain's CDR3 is CSVGRWEGQLNEQFF. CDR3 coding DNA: TGCAGCGTTGGAAGGTGGGAGGGACAGTTAAATGAGCAGTTCTTC.

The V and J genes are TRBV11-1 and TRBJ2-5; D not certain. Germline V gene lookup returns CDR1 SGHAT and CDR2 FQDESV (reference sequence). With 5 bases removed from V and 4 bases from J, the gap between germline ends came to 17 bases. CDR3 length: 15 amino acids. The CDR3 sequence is CASSPTRERRETQYF. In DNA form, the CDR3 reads TGTGCCAGCAGCCCGACAAGGGAACGAAGAGAGACCCAGTACTTC.

The CDR3 sequence: CASSDWVGQPQHF. The DNA of the CDR3 is TGTGCCAGCAGTGACTGGGTCGGTCAGCCCCAGCATTTT. The rearrangement uses TRBV6-1 and TRBJ1-5; D not certain. Germline CDR1 reads MNHNS; CDR2 reads SASEGT. The CDR3 is made up of 13 amino acids. The ends were cut back, 3 bases at V and 6 bases at J, with 9 bases in the middle.

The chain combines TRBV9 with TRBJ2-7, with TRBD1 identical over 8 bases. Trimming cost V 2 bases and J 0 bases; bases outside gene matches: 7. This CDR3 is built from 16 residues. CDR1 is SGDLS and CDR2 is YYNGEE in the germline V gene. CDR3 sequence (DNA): TGTGCCAGCAGCGTCGGGACAGGCCTGAGCTCCTACGAGCAGTACTTC. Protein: CASSVGTGLSSYEQYF.

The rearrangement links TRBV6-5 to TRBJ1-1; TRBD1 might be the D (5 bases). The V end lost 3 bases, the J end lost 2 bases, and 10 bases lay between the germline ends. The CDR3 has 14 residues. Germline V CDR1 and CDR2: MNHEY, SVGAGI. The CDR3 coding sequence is TGTGCCAGCAGTTATGGCAGGGTAAACACTGAAGCTTTCTTT. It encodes CASSYGRVNTEAFF.

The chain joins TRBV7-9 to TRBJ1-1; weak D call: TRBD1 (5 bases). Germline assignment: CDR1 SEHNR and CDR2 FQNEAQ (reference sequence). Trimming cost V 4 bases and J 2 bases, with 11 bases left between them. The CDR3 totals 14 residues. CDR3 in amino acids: CASSSKQVNTEAFF. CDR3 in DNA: TGTGCCAGCAGCTCAAAACAGGTCAACACTGAAGCTTTCTTT.

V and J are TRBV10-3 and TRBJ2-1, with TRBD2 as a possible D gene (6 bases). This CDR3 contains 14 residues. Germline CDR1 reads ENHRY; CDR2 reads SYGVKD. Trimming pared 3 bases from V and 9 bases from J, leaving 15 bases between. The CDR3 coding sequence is TGTGCCATCAGTGACCCTCTAGCGACTGGTGAGCAGTTCTTC. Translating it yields CAISDPLATGEQFF.

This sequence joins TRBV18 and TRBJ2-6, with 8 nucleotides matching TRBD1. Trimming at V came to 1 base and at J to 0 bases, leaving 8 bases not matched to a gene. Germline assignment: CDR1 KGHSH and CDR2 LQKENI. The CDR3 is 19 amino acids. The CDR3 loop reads CASSPQWTGRTSGANVLTF. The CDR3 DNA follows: TGTGCCAGCTCACCACAGTGGACAGGGAGGACCTCTGGGGCCAACGTCCTGACTTTC.

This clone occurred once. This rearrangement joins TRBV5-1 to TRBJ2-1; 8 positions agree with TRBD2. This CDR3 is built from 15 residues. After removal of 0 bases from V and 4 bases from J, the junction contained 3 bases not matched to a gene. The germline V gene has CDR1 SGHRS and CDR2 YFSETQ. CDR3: CASSLVAGLYNEQFF. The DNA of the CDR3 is TGCGCCAGCAGCTTGGTAGCGGGGCTTTACAATGAGCAGTTCTTC.

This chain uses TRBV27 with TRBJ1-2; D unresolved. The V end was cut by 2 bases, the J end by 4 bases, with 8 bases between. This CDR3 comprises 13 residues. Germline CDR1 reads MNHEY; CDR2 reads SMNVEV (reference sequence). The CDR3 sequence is CASSLRASYGYTF. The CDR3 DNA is TGTGCCAGCAGTTTACGAGCGAGCTATGGCTACACCTTC.

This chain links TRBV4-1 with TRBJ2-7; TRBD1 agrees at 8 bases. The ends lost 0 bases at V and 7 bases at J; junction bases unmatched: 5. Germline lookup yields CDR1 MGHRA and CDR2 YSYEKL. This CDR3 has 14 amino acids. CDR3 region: CASSQEGTGSEQYF. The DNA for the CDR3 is TGCGCCAGCAGCCAAGAAGGGACAGGATCTGAGCAGTACTTC.

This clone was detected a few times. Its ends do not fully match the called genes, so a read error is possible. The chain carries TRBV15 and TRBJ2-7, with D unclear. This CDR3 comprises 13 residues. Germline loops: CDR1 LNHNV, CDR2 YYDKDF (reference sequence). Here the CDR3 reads CATSRGEGSEQYF. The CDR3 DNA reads TGTGCCACCAGTAGAGGTGAAGGGTCCGAGCAGTACTTC.

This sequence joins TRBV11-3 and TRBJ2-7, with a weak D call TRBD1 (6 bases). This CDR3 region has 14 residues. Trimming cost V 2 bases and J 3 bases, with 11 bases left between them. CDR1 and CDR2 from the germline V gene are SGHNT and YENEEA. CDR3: CASSLRGGVYEQYF. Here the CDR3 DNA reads TGTGCCAGCAGCTTACGAGGGGGAGTCTACGAGCAGTACTTC.

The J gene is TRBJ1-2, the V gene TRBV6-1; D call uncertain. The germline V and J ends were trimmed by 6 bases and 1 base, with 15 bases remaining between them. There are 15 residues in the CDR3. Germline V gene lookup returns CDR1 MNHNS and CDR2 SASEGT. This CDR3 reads CASRTWGGNNYGYTF. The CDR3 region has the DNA TGTGCCAGCAGGACGTGGGGAGGGAATAACTATGGCTACACCTTC.

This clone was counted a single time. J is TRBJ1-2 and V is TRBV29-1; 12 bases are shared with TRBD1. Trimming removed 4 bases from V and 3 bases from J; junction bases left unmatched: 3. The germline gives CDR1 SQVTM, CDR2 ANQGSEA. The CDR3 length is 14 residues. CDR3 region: CSVGDRGQHYGYTF. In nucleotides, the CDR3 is TGCAGCGTTGGGGACAGGGGGCAACACTATGGCTACACCTTC.

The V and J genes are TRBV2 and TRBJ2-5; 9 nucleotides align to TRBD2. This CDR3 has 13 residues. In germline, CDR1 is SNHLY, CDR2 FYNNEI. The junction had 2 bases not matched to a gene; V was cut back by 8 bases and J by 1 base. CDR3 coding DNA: TGTGCCAGCGCAGCGGGGGGCCAAGAGACCCAGTACTTC. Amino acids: CASAAGGQETQYF.

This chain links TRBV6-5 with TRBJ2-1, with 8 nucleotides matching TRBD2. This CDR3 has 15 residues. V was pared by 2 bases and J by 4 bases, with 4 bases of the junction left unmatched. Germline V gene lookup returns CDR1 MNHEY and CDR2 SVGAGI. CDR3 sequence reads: CASSYSGGVYNEQFF. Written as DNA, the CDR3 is TGTGCCAGCAGTTACAGCGGGGGCGTTTACAATGAGCAGTTCTTC.

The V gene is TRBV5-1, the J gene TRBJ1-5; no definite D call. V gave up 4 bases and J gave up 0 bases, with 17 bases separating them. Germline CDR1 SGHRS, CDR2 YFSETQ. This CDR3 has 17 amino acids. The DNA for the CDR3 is TGCGCCAGCAGCCTCCTTACGCGGAAGCATAGCAATCAGCCCCAGCATTTT. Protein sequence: CASSLLTRKHSNQPQHF.

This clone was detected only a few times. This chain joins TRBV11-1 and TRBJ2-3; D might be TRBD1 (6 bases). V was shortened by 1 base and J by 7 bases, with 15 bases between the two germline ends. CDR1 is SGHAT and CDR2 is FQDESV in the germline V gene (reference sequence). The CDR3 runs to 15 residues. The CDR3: CASSLEQGWMNTQYF. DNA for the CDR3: TGTGCCAGCAGCTTAGAACAGGGATGGATGAATACGCAGTATTTT.

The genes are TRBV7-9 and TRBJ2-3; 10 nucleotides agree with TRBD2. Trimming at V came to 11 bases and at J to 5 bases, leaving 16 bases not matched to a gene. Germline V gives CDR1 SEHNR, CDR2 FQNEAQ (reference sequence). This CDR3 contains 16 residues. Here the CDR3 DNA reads TGTGCCGTACTCCCCGGTGGGCTAGCGGGAGTAGATACGCAGTATTTT. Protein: CAVLPGGLAGVDTQYF.

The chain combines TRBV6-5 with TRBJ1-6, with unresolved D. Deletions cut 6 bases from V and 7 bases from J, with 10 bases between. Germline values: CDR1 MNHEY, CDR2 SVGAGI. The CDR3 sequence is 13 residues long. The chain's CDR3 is CASSYNRNSPLHF. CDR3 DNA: TGTGCCAGCAGCTACAATAGGAATTCACCCCTCCACTTT.

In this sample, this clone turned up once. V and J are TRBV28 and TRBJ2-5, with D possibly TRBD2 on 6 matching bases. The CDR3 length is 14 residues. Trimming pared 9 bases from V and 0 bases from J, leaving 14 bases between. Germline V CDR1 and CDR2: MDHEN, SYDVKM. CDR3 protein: CASTAGPYQETQYF. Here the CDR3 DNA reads TGTGCCAGTACAGCGGGCCCGTACCAAGAGACCCAGTACTTC.

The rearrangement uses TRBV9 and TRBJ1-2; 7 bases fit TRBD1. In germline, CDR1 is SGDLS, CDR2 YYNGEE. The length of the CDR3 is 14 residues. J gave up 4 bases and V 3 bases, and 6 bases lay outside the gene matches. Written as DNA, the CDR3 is TGTGCCAGCAGCGCCTCAGGACAGGTCTATGGCTACACCTTC. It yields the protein CASSASGQVYGYTF. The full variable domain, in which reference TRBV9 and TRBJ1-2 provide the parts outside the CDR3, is DSGVTQTPKHLITATGQRVTLRCSPRSGDLSVYWYQQSLDQGLQFLIQYYNGEERAKGNILERFSAQQFPDLHSELNLSSLELGDSALYFCASSASGQVYGYTFGSGTRLTVV.

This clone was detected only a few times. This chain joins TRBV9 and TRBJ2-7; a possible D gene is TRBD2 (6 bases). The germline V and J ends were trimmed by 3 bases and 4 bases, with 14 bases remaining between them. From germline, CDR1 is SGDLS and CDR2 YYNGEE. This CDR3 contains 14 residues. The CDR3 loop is CASSARDSGYEQYF. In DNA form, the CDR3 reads TGTGCCAGCAGCGCTCGGGACTCCGGTTACGAGCAGTACTTC.

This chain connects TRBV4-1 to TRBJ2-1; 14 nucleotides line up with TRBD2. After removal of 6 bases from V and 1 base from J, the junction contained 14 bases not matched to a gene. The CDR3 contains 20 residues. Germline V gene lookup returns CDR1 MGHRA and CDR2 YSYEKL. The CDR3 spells CASSFRETSGRALSYNEQFF. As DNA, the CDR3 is TGCGCCAGCAGTTTTAGGGAGACTAGCGGGAGGGCCCTTTCCTACAATGAGCAGTTCTTC.

The CDR3 DNA reads as TGCGCCAGCAGCGTTCCCGGGACAGGGGGCGTTGGCTACACCTTC. It yields the protein CASSVPGTGGVGYTF. The chain carries TRBV5-1 and TRBJ1-2, with 12 bases lining up with TRBD1. CDR3 size: 15 residues. In germline, CDR1 is SGHRS, CDR2 YFSETQ. Trimming took 4 bases from V and 7 from J; bases not matched to a gene: 8.

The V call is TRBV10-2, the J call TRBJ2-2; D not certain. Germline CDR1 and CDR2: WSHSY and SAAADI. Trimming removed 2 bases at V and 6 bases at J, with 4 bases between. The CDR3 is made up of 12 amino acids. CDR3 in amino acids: CASSERAGELFF. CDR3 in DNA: TGCGCCAGCAGTGAGAGGGCCGGGGAGCTGTTTTTT.

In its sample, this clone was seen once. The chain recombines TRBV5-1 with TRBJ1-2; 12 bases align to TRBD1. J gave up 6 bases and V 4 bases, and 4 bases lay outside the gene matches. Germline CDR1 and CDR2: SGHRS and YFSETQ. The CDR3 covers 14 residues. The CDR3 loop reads CASSRGQGANGYTF. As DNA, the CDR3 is TGCGCCAGCAGCAGGGGACAGGGGGCTAATGGCTACACCTTC.

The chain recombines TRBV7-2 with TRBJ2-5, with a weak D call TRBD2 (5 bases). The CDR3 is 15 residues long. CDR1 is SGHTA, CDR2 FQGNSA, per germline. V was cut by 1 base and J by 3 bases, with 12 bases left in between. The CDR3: CASSLVWLREETQYF. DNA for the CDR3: TGTGCCAGCAGCTTAGTTTGGCTGAGGGAAGAGACCCAGTACTTC.